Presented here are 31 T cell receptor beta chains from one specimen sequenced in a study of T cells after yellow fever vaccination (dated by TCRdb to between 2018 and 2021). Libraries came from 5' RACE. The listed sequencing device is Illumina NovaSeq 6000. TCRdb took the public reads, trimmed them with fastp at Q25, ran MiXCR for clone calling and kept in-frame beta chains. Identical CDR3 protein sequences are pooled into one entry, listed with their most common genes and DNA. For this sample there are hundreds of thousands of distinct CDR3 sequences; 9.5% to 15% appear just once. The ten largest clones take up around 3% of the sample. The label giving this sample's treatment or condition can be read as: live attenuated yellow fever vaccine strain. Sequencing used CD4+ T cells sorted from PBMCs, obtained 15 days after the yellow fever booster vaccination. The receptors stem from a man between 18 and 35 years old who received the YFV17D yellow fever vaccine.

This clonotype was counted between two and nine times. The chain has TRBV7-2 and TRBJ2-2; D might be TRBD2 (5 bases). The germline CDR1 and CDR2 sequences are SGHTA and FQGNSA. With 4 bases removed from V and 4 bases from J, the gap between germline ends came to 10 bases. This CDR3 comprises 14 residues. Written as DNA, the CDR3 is TGTGCCAGCAGCTCCCGGGGTGTCACCGGGGAGCTGTTTTTT. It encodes CASSSRGVTGELFF.

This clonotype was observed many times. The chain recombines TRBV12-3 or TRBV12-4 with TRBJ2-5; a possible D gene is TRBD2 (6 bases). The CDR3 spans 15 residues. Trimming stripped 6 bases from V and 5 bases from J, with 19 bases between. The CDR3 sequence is CASRKGEVLSETQYF. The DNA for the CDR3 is TGTGCCAGCAGAAAAGGGGAGGTGCTGAGCGAGACCCAGTACTTC.

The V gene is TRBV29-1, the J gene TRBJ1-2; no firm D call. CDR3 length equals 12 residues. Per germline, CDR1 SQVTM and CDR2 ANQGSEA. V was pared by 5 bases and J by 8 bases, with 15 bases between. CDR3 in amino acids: CSVLLDGGGYTF. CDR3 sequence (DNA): TGCAGCGTTCTACTAGATGGAGGGGGCTACACCTTC.

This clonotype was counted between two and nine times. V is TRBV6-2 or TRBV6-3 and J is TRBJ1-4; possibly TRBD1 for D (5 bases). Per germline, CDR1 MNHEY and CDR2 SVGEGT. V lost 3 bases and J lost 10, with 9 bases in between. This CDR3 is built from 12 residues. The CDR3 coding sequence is TGTGCCAGCAGTTATGGGCAGGGAAAACTGTTTTTT. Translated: CASSYGQGKLFF.

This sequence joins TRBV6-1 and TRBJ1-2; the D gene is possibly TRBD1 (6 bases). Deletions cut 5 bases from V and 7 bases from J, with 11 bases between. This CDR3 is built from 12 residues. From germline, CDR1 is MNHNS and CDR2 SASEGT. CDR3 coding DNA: TGTGCCAGCAGTTTGAGAGGGGGTGGCTACACCTTC. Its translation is CASSLRGGGYTF.

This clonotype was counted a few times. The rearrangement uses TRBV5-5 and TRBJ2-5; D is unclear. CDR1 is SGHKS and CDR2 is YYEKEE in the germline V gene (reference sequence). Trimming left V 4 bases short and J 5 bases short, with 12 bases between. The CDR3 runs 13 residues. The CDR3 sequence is CASSLARLETQYF. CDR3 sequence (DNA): TGTGCCAGCAGCCTCGCGCGCTTGGAGACCCAGTACTTC.

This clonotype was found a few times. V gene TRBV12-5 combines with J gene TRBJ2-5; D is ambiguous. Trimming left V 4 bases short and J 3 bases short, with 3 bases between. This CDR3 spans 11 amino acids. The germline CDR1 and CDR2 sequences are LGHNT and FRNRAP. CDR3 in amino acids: CASGSEETQYF. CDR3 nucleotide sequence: TGTGCTAGTGGTTCGGAAGAGACCCAGTACTTC.

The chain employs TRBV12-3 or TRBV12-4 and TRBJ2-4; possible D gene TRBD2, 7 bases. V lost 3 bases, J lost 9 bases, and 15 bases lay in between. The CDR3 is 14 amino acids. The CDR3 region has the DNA TGTGCCAGCAGTTTGGGGCAGGGGAGGGCCATTCAGTACTTC. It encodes CASSLGQGRAIQYF.

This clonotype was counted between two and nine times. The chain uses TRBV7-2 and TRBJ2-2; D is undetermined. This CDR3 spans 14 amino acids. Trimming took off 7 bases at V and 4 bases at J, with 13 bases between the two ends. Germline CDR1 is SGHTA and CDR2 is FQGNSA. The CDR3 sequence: CASKIEIGTGELFF. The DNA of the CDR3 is TGTGCCAGCAAGATCGAAATAGGCACCGGGGAGCTGTTTTTT.

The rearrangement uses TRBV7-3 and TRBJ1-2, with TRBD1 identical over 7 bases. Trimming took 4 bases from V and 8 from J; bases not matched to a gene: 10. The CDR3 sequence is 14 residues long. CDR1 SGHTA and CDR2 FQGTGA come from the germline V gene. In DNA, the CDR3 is TGTGCCAGCAGCTCAAGGGACAGCGTCTTAGGCTACACCTTC. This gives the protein CASSSRDSVLGYTF.

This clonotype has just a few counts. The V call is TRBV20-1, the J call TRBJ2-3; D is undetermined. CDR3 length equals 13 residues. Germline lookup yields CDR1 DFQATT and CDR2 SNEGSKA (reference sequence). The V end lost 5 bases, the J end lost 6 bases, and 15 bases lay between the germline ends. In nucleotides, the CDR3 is TGCAGTGCTCAACCCCCCCCCTCGGATACGCAGTATTTT. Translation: CSAQPPPSDTQYF.

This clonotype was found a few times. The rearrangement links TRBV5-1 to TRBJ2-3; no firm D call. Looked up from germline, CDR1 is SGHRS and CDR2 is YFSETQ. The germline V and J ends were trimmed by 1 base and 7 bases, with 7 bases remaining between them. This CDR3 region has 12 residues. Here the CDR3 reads CASSLTRNTQYF. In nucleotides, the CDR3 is TGCGCCAGCAGCTTGACACGCAATACGCAGTATTTT.

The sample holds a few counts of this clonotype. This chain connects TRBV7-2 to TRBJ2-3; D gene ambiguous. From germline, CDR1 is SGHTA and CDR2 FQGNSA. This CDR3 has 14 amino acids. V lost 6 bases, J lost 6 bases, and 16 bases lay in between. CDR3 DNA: TGTGCCAGCAGTCGCTTAAGTTCGTGGGATACGCAGTATTTT. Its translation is CASSRLSSWDTQYF. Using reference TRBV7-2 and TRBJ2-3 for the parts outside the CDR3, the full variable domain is GAGVSQSPSNKVTEKGKDVELRCDPISGHTALYWYRQSLGQGLEFLIYFQGNSAPDKSGLPSDRFSAERTGGSVSTLTIQRTQQEDSAVYLCASSRLSSWDTQYFGPGTRLTVL.

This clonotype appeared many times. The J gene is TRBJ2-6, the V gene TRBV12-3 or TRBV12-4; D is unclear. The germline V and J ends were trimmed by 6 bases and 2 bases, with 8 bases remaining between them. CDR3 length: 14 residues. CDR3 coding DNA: TGTGCCAGCAGCCTAGGTGCTGGGGCCAACGTCCTGACTTTC. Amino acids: CASSLGAGANVLTF.

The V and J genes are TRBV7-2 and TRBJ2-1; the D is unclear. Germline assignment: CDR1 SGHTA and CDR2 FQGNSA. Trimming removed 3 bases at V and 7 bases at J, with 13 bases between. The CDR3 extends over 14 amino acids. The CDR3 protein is CASSLPSPVNEQFF. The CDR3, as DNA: TGTGCCAGCAGCTTGCCATCTCCGGTTAATGAGCAGTTCTTC. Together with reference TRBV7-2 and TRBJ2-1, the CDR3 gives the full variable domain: GAGVSQSPSNKVTEKGKDVELRCDPISGHTALYWYRQSLGQGLEFLIYFQGNSAPDKSGLPSDRFSAERTGGSVSTLTIQRTQQEDSAVYLCASSLPSPVNEQFFGPGTRLTVL.

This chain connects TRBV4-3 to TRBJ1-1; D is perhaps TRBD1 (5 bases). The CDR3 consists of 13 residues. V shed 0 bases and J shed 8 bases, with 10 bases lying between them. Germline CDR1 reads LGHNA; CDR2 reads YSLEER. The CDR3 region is CASSQDLAGEAFF. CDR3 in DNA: TGCGCCAGCAGCCAAGATCTTGCAGGGGAAGCTTTCTTT.

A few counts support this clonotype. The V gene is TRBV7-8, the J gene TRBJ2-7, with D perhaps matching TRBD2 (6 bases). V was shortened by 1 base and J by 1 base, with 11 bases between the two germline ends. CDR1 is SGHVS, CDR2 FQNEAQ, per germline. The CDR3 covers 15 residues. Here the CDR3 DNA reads TGTGCCAGCAGCTTAGTGGAGGGGTCTTCCTACGAGCAGTACTTC. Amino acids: CASSLVEGSSYEQYF.

The CDR3 is CSARDHFQETQYF. The CDR3 coding sequence is TGCAGTGCTAGAGATCACTTTCAAGAGACCCAGTACTTC. V gene TRBV20-1 combines with J gene TRBJ2-5; no clear D. With 0 bases removed from V and 2 bases from J, the gap between germline ends came to 7 bases. CDR1 and CDR2 (germline): DFQATT, SNEGSKA (reference sequence). The CDR3 runs to 13 residues.

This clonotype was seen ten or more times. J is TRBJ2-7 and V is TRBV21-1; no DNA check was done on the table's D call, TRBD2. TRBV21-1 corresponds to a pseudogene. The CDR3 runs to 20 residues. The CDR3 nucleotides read TGTGCCAGCAGCAAAGGGGACCCGGGACTAGCGGGGGGGAGCTCCTACGAGCAGTACGTC. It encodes CASSKGDPGLAGGSSYEQYV.

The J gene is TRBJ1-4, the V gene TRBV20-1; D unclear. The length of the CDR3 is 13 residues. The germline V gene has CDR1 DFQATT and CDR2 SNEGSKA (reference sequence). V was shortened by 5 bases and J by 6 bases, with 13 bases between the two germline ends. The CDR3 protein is CSASTDRHEKLFF. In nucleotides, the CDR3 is TGCAGTGCTTCAACGGACCGGCATGAAAAACTGTTTTTT.

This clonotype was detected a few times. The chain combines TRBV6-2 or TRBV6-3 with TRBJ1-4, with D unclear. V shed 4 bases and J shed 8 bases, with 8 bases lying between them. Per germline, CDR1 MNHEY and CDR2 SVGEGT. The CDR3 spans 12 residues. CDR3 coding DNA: TGTGCCAGCAGTTCGAGGGAAGAAAAACTGTTTTTT. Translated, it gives CASSSREEKLFF.

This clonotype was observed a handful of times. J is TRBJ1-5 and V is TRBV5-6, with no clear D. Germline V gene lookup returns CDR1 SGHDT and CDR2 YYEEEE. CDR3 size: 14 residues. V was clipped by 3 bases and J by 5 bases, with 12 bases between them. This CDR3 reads CASSSGRAYQPQHF. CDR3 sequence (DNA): TGTGCCAGCAGCTCGGGGAGGGCGTATCAGCCCCAGCATTTT.

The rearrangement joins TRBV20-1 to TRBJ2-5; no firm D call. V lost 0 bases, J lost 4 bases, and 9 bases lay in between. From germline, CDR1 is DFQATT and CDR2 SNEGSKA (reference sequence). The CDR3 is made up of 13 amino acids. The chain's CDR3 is CSARDPVRETQYF. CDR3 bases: TGCAGTGCTAGAGATCCGGTGCGAGAGACCCAGTACTTC.

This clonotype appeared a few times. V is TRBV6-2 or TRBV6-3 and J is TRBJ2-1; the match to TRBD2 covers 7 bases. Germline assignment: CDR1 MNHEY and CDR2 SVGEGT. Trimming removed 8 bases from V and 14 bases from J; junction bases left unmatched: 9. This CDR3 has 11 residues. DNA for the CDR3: TGTGCCAGCTCGACCCGGCGGGGGAAGTTCTTC. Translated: CASSTRRGKFF.

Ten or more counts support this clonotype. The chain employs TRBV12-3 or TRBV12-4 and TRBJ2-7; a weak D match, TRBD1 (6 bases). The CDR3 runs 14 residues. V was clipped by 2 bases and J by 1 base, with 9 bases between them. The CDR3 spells CASSLQGFSYEQYF. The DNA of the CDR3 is TGTGCCAGCAGTTTACAGGGGTTTTCCTACGAGCAGTACTTC.

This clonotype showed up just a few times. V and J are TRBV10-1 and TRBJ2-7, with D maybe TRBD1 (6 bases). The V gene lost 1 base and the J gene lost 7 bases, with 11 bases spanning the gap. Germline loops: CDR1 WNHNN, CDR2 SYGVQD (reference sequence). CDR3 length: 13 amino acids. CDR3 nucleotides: TGCGCCAGCAGTGAGTACTTGGGGGCGGAGCAGTACTTC. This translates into CASSEYLGAEQYF.

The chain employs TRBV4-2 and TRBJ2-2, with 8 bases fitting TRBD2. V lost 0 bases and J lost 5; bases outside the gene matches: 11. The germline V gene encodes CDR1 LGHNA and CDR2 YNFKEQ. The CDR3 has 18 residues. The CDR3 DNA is TGTGCCAGCAGCCAAGATCTGATCGGGACTAGGCGGACCGGGGAGCTGTTTTTT. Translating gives CASSQDLIGTRRTGELFF.

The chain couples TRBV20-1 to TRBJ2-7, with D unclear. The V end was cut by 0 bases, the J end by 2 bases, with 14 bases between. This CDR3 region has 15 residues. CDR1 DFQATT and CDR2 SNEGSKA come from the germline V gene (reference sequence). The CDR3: CSARDDPAWAYEQYF. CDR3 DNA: TGCAGTGCTAGAGATGACCCCGCGTGGGCCTACGAGCAGTACTTC.

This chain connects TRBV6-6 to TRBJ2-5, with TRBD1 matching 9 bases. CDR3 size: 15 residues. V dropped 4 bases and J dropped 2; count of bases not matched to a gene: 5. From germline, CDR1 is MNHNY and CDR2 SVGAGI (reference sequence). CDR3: CASSFPGQGQETQYF. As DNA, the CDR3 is TGTGCCAGCAGTTTCCCCGGACAGGGGCAAGAGACCCAGTACTTC.

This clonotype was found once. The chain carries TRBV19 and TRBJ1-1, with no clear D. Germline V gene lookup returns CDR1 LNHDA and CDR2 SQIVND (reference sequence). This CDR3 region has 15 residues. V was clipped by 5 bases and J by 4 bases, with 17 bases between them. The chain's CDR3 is CASSATGLGATEAFF. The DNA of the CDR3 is TGTGCCAGTAGTGCCACGGGCCTGGGTGCCACTGAAGCTTTCTTT.

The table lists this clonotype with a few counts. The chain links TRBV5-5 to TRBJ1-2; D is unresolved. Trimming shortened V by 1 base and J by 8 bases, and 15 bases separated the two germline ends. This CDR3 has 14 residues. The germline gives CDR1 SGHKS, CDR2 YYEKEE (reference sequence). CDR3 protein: CASSLSRAPQGYTF. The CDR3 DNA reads TGTGCCAGCAGCTTGAGTCGGGCGCCTCAAGGCTACACCTTC.